A single sample is the source of the 27 T cell receptor beta chains below, sequenced in a study of identical twins. TCRdb re-called the 5' RACE reads with MiXCR, one entry per CDR3 protein. Of around 470,000 distinct CDR3 sequences listed, approximately 15% are singletons. This same sample was also taken into another study, of yellow fever vaccine responses in identical twins.

Sample: CD4+ T cells sorted from blood. Receptors were obtained from a woman aged 18-29 years in good health.

The gene calls are TRBV6-5 and TRBJ2-7, with 7 bases lining up with TRBD2. The CDR3 sequence is 15 residues long. Looked up from germline, CDR1 is MNHEY and CDR2 is SVGAGI. J gave up 2 bases and V 4 bases, and 8 bases lay outside the gene matches. The CDR3 loop is CASSSPGRGAYEQYF. The CDR3 DNA reads as TGTGCCAGCAGTTCCCCGGGACGGGGGGCCTACGAGCAGTACTTC.

This clonotype was seen many times. The chain employs TRBV4-3 and TRBJ2-7; no firm D call. The CDR3 runs 15 residues. With 0 bases removed from V and 4 bases from J, the gap between germline ends came to 13 bases. The germline CDR1 and CDR2 sequences are LGHNA and YSLEER. The CDR3 protein is CASSQERAMGYEQYF. The DNA of the CDR3 is TGCGCCAGCAGCCAAGAAAGGGCAATGGGGTACGAGCAGTACTTC.

This clonotype was observed a few times. The CDR3 sequence is CASSLVTSGYEQYF. The CDR3, as DNA: TGTGCCAGCAGCTTAGTAACTAGCGGGTACGAGCAGTACTTC. V usage is TRBV7-2 and J usage is TRBJ2-7, with 9 bases matching TRBD2. CDR3 size: 14 residues. Germline V CDR1 and CDR2: SGHTA, FQGNSA. The V gene end was trimmed by 1 base and the J gene end by 4 bases; junction bases not matched to a gene: 2.

Here the CDR3 reads CASSAPLGGGYTDTQYF. The CDR3 nucleotides read TGTGCCAGCAGTGCCCCCCTGGGGGGGGGTTACACAGATACGCAGTATTTT. The V gene is TRBV2, the J gene TRBJ2-3, with 7 bases fitting TRBD2. V was clipped by 4 bases and J by 2 bases; unmatched bases: 12. This CDR3 region has 17 residues. Germline V CDR1 and CDR2: SNHLY, FYNNEI. The full variable domain, in which reference TRBV2 and TRBJ2-3 provide the parts outside the CDR3, is EPEVTQTPSHQVTQMGQEVILRCVPISNHLYFYWYRQILGQKVEFLVSFYNNEISEKSEIFDDQFSVERPDGSNFTLKIRSTKLEDSAMYFCASSAPLGGGYTDTQYFGPGTRLTVL.

The chain carries TRBV5-1 and TRBJ1-1; D is ambiguous. This CDR3 spans 15 amino acids. Trimming cost V 3 bases and J 0 bases, with 12 bases left between them. Germline CDR1 and CDR2: SGHRS and YFSETQ. Here the CDR3 DNA reads TGCGCCAGCAGCTCCGCCGTTGGGGTGAACACTGAAGCTTTCTTT. It yields the protein CASSSAVGVNTEAFF.

The chain uses TRBV28 and TRBJ2-2; 10 bases align to TRBD2. The CDR3 has 14 residues. Germline V gives CDR1 MDHEN, CDR2 SYDVKM. V shed 6 bases, J shed 3 bases, and the junction held 1 base outside the gene matches. CDR3: CASRTSGYTGELFF. The CDR3 DNA reads as TGTGCCAGCAGGACTAGCGGGTACACCGGGGAGCTGTTTTTT.

This clonotype came up a few times. This chain connects TRBV6-5 to TRBJ2-7, with TRBD1 as a possible D gene (6 bases). The CDR3 contains 15 residues. The V gene's germline CDR1 is MNHEY and CDR2 SVGAGI. V gave up 3 bases and J gave up 6 bases, with 18 bases separating them. This chain's CDR3 is CASSYLAGASAEQYF. In DNA form, the CDR3 reads TGTGCCAGCAGTTATCTGGCAGGGGCCTCCGCCGAGCAGTACTTC.

This clonotype was observed at least ten times. The CDR3 region has the DNA TGTGCCAGCAGTGCCCGTGGTAGCGGGAGCTCCTACGAGCAGTACTTC. Translation gives CASSARGSGSSYEQYF. The chain combines TRBV12-3 or TRBV12-4 with TRBJ2-7; 9 nucleotides line up with TRBD2. This CDR3 comprises 16 residues. V dropped 5 bases and J dropped 0; count of bases not matched to a gene: 8.

V is TRBV20-1 and J is TRBJ2-3; 12 bases map to TRBD2. CDR3 length: 17 amino acids. The V and J ends lost 0 bases and 0 bases, in that order; junction bases with no gene match: 4. Germline V CDR1 and CDR2: DFQATT, SNEGSKA (reference sequence). The CDR3 DNA is TGCAGTGCTAGAGATCTTGGACTAGCGGGGAGCACAGATACGCAGTATTTT. This translates into CSARDLGLAGSTDTQYF.

This chain joins TRBV2 and TRBJ2-7; D gene unclear. This CDR3 has 13 amino acids. Trimming took 6 bases from V and 0 from J, leaving 9 bases between them. Germline V CDR1 and CDR2: SNHLY, FYNNEI. CDR3 coding DNA: TGTGCCAGCAGCGGCCGATTCTCCTACGAGCAGTACTTC. It specifies CASSGRFSYEQYF.

This clonotype has just a few counts. The rearrangement uses TRBV7-9 and TRBJ2-3; D gene ambiguous. Germline V gene sequence: CDR1 SEHNR, CDR2 FQNEAQ (reference sequence). The CDR3 length is 10 residues. The V end lost 6 bases, the J end lost 6 bases, and 4 bases lay between the germline ends. The CDR3 region is CASSSDTQYF. As DNA, the CDR3 is TGTGCCAGCAGTTCCGATACGCAGTATTTT.

The rearrangement links TRBV15 to TRBJ2-1; 14 nucleotides align to TRBD2. Trimming cost V 8 bases and J 3 bases; bases outside gene matches: 3. CDR1 and CDR2 from the germline V gene are LNHNV and YYDKDF (reference sequence). The CDR3 consists of 15 residues. The CDR3 bases are TGTGCCACCGGACTAGCGGGGGGAAGCTACAATGAGCAGTTCTTC. Protein product: CATGLAGGSYNEQFF.

The table lists this clonotype with many counts. The V gene is TRBV5-1, the J gene TRBJ1-2; D remains ambiguous. Between the trimmed V and J ends, which lost 0 bases and 8 bases, there was a span of 8 bases. The CDR3 consists of 12 residues. Germline CDR1 SGHRS, CDR2 YFSETQ. The CDR3 coding sequence is TGCGCCAGCAGCTTGGGTTACGAGGGCTACACCTTC. It specifies CASSLGYEGYTF.

This clonotype was observed a few times. The chain employs TRBV7-2 and TRBJ2-2; 8 bases align to TRBD2. CDR3 length equals 16 residues. Trimming cost V 2 bases and J 3 bases; bases outside gene matches: 5. Germline assignment: CDR1 SGHTA and CDR2 FQGNSA. CDR3 coding DNA: TGTGCCAGCAGCTTAATGCAGCGGGGGTACACCGGGGAGCTGTTTTTT. Translating it yields CASSLMQRGYTGELFF. Full variable domain (missing parts from reference TRBV7-2 and TRBJ2-2): GAGVSQSPSNKVTEKGKDVELRCDPISGHTALYWYRQSLGQGLEFLIYFQGNSAPDKSGLPSDRFSAERTGGSVSTLTIQRTQQEDSAVYLCASSLMQRGYTGELFFGEGSRLTVL.

CDR3 in amino acids: CASSQLDNEQFF. The DNA for the CDR3 is TGTGCCAGCAGCCAACTGGACAATGAGCAGTTCTTC. This sequence joins TRBV14 and TRBJ2-1; D is unclear. CDR3 length equals 12 residues. The germline V and J ends were trimmed by 2 bases and 5 bases, with 4 bases remaining between them. Germline assignment: CDR1 SGHDN and CDR2 FVKESK. Full variable domain (remainder filled in from reference TRBV14 and TRBJ2-1): EAGVTQFPSHSVIEKGQTVTLRCDPISGHDNLYWYRRVMGKEIKFLLHFVKESKQDESGMPNNRFLAERTGGTYSTLKVQPAELEDSGVYFCASSQLDNEQFFGPGTRLTVL.

This clonotype was seen only a few times. The rearrangement uses TRBV7-9 and TRBJ1-3, with D perhaps matching TRBD1 (5 bases). Germline values: CDR1 SEHNR, CDR2 FQNEAQ (reference sequence). This CDR3 is 14 amino acids long. V lost 5 bases and J lost 5, with 13 bases in between. CDR3 residues: CASSGSGLRNTIYF. Written as DNA, the CDR3 is TGTGCCAGCAGCGGATCAGGGTTACGAAACACCATATATTTT.

The chain joins TRBV3-1 to TRBJ1-2; D is possibly TRBD1 (6 bases). Germline V gene sequence: CDR1 LGHDT, CDR2 YNNKEL (reference sequence). CDR3 length: 16 residues. V lost 0 bases and J 8 bases, leaving 19 bases between the germline ends. CDR3 sequence (DNA): TGTGCCAGCAGCCAAGAAGCAGGAGGGGGGGCACAGGGCTACACCTTC. Translation gives CASSQEAGGGAQGYTF.

This clonotype has ten or more counts. The rearrangement uses TRBV20-1 and TRBJ2-1; weak D call: TRBD1 (5 bases). Trimming took 6 bases from V and 0 from J, leaving 12 bases between them. The CDR3 consists of 14 residues. Germline V gives CDR1 DFQATT, CDR2 SNEGSKA (reference sequence). CDR3 sequence (DNA): TGCAGTGCCCCTGACAGACCCTCCTACAATGAGCAGTTCTTC. This encodes CSAPDRPSYNEQFF.

The chain is built from TRBV30 and TRBJ2-2; unclear D gene. V dropped 0 bases and J dropped 10 bases, with 9 bases sitting between them. The CDR3 totals 12 residues. The germline V gene has CDR1 GTSNPN and CDR2 SVGIG (reference sequence). The CDR3, as DNA: TGTGCCTGGAGTGTAGGGTGGTTGGAGCTGTTTTTT. Translated: CAWSVGWLELFF.

The chain recombines TRBV5-1 with TRBJ2-1; a possible D gene is TRBD2 (5 bases). The germline V gene has CDR1 SGHRS and CDR2 YFSETQ. V gave up 0 bases and J gave up 3 bases, with 7 bases separating them. The CDR3 is 14 residues long. CDR3: CASSLESGYNEQFF. The CDR3 region has the DNA TGCGCCAGCAGCTTGGAAAGCGGCTACAATGAGCAGTTCTTC.

The genes are TRBV24-1 and TRBJ2-5, with 8 nucleotides matching TRBD1. V trimming: 7 bases; J trimming: 3 bases; junction bases outside the gene matches: 3. Germline CDR1 KGHDR, CDR2 SFDVKD. CDR3 length equals 13 residues. Here the CDR3 reads CATRGTGEETQYF. The CDR3 DNA reads TGTGCCACCAGGGGGACAGGAGAAGAGACCCAGTACTTC.

The chain employs TRBV5-8 and TRBJ2-1, with D tentatively TRBD1 or TRBD2 (5 bases each). The CDR3 covers 15 residues. With 1 base removed from V and 7 bases from J, the gap between germline ends came to 15 bases. Germline CDR1 SGHTS, CDR2 YDEGEE. CDR3 sequence (DNA): TGTGCCAGCAGCTTGCAGGAAGGTTGGGGGAATGAGCAGTTCTTC. Translation: CASSLQEGWGNEQFF.

The V call is TRBV15, the J call TRBJ2-5; D gene unclear. Trimming cost V 1 base and J 2 bases, with 8 bases left between them. The CDR3 is made up of 14 amino acids. Germline V CDR1 and CDR2: LNHNV, YYDKDF (reference sequence). CDR3 sequence reads: CATSRAAGQETQYF. The CDR3 bases are TGTGCCACCAGCAGAGCAGCCGGGCAAGAGACCCAGTACTTC.

This clonotype was detected a few times. This sequence joins TRBV20-1 and TRBJ2-1, with TRBD1 as a possible D gene (6 bases). Germline V lookup: CDR1 DFQATT, CDR2 SNEGSKA (reference sequence). This CDR3 spans 15 amino acids. The V gene lost 3 bases and the J gene lost 4 bases, with 16 bases spanning the gap. CDR3 bases: TGCAGTGCTAGGGTCACAGGGATCGCTTACAATGAGCAGTTCTTC. Its protein is CSARVTGIAYNEQFF.

This clonotype was detected a few times. The chain has TRBV5-8 and TRBJ2-7; 12 positions match TRBD2. The CDR3 contains 15 residues. The V segment lost 1 base and the J segment 6 bases; nucleotides outside the gene matches: 5. Germline lookup yields CDR1 SGHTS and CDR2 YDEGEE. The CDR3 DNA is TGTGCCAGCAGCTTGCTAGCGGGAGGGCCTGGCGAGCAGTACTTC. Its translation is CASSLLAGGPGEQYF.

The chain couples TRBV27 to TRBJ2-3, with 8 bases aligning to TRBD1. CDR1 and CDR2 from the germline V gene are MNHEY and SMNVEV (reference sequence). The CDR3 is 14 amino acids. V was pared by 5 bases and J by 7 bases, with 8 bases of the junction left unmatched. The CDR3 protein is CASSPDRGSNTQYF. The CDR3 bases are TGTGCCAGCAGTCCTGACAGGGGTTCAAATACGCAGTATTTT.

This clonotype was seen a handful of times. The CDR3 is CASRAMRTDTQYF. The CDR3 DNA reads TGCGCCAGCAGGGCGATGAGGACAGATACGCAGTATTTT. The chain recombines TRBV4-3 with TRBJ2-3; D is unresolved. There are 13 residues in the CDR3. Trimming took off 6 bases at V and 3 bases at J, with 10 bases between the two ends. CDR1 is LGHNA, CDR2 YSLEER, per germline.